These T cell receptor beta chains were read from a single sample in a study of T cells in tumors after PD-1 blockade. The method was immunoSEQ multiplex PCR; TCRdb's version includes in-frame clones alone and lacks a portion of them. This sample has roughly 50,000 clones; roughly 80% occur once, and the top ten carry roughly 4.1%. The sample consisted of PBMCs, taken before anti-PD-1 treatment. These receptors were obtained from a human donor with basal cell carcinoma. Both conserved end residues are part of each CDR3.

cdr3_aa	v_call	j_call
CAWRGTDTQYF	TRBV30	TRBJ2-3
CASSQGLGFWNNSPLHF	TRBV14	TRBJ1-6
CASSQDLTGEVNTEAFF	TRBV3-1/TRBV3-2	TRBJ1-1
CAGGEANEQFF	TRBV30	TRBJ2-1
CASSLGVAGGADDTQYF	TRBV5-1	TRBJ2-3
CAWSSSTGTQPQHF	TRBV30	TRBJ1-5
CASSPRTVNTGELFF	TRBV7-8	TRBJ2-2
CASSITPGPAEAFF	TRBV19	TRBJ1-1
CASSPSPDHEQFF	TRBV5-1	TRBJ2-1
CASSERRLAGDNEQFF	TRBV7-9	TRBJ2-1
CASSQGAAHYGYTF	TRBV3-1/TRBV3-2	TRBJ1-2
CASSVSFSSGGTDTQYF	TRBV11-3	TRBJ2-3
CAWSVRVDANSPLHF	TRBV30	TRBJ1-6
CASSLEGRINSPLHF	TRBV5-1	TRBJ1-6
CASSRQGTSTDTQYF	TRBV28	TRBJ2-3
CASSRPGPEAFF	TRBV4-1	TRBJ1-1
CASSMERKRVYGYTF	TRBV19	TRBJ1-2
CASSPTGTRTQYF	TRBV6-2/TRBV6-3	TRBJ2-5
CASSPLADSSTDTQYF	TRBV4-2	TRBJ2-3
CASSFSAGVETQYF	TRBV27	TRBJ2-5
CASSFSTRDRYYEQYF	TRBV5-1	TRBJ2-7
CASSLQGGGNSPLHF	TRBV6-6	TRBJ1-6
CAWSVRGTGRDTQYF	TRBV30	TRBJ2-3
CASSLVGMWLAENTGELFF	TRBV5-6	TRBJ2-2
CASKETGILYQPQHF	TRBV2	TRBJ1-5
CASRGTGQGYEQYF	TRBV6-5	TRBJ2-7
CASSQGQYSGGVGAQYF	TRBV3-1/TRBV3-2	TRBJ2-5